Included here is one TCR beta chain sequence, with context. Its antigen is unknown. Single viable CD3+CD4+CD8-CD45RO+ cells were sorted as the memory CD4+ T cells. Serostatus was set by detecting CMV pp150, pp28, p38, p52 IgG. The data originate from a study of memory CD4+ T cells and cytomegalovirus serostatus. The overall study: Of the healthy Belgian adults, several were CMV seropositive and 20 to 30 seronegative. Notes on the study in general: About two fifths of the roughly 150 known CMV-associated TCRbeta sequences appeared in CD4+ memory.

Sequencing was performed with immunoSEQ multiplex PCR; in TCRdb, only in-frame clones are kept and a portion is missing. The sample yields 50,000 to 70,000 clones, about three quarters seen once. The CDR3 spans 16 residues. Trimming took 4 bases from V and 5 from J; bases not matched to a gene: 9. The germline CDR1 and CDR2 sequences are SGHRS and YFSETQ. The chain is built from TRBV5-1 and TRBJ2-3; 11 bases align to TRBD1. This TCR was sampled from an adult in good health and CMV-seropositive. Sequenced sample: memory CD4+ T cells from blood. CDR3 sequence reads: CASSRPDRGQGDTQYF. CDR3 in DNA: TGCGCCAGCAGCCGCCCGGACAGGGGGCAGGGAGATACGCAGTATTTT.